The entry that follows covers one TCR beta chain sequence. Its cognate antigen is unknown. This record comes from a study of stem cell transplantation in POMP-related autoinflammatory disease. Study at large: CD8+ T cells were low and CD4+ cells naive-skewed before transplant.

Libraries were prepared by immunoSEQ multiplex PCR; TCRdb keeps only in-frame clonotypes and omits some of them. Among some 65,000 clones listed, approximately 91% were seen once. V trimming: 0 bases; J trimming: 1 base; junction bases outside the gene matches: 3. This CDR3 has 16 amino acids. Study outcomes and limitations: A trend toward lower repertoire diversity and greater clonality appeared in every analyzed T-cell subset of PRAID patients.

PRAID featured immunodeficiency plus autoinflammation. The chain couples TRBV5-3 to TRBJ2-2; 7 bases line up with TRBD2. TRBV5-3 is marked as an open reading frame, function uncertain. The receptor was derived from a human patient with POMP-related autoinflammation and immune dysregulation (PRAID). Part of the T cells may come from the graft donor. Sample: CD4+ T cells from PBMCs, taken after stem cell transplantation. The CDR3 sequence is CARSLGLAENTGELFF. The CDR3 DNA reads TGTGCCAGAAGCTTGGGTCTAGCGGAGAACACCGGGGAGCTGTTTTTT.